One sample yielded the 5 T cell receptor beta chains listed below, sequenced in a study of T cells in Graves' hyperthyroidism and ophthalmopathy. TCR beta CDR3 regions were amplified from RNA. An initial round of RT-PCR targeting the TCR CDR3 relied on the HTBI primer set. TCRdb fed the multiplex PCR reads into MiXCR, producing one record per CDR3 protein. The table lists under 200,000 distinct CDR3 sequences, less than 10% of them singletons, with approximately 20% in the top ten. The sequenced sample was blood. These receptors all stem from a woman between 18 and 30 years old with Graves' hyperthyroidism that later progressed to Graves' ophthalmopathy.

This clonotype was seen repeatedly, ten times or more. The rearrangement uses TRBV20-1 and TRBJ2-1, with 10 bases aligning to TRBD2. The CDR3 is made up of 14 amino acids. The germline CDR1 and CDR2 sequences are DFQATT and SNEGSKA (reference sequence). J lost 6 bases, V lost 3 bases, and 5 bases had no gene match. The CDR3 sequence: CSARLLAGTNEQFF. CDR3 in DNA: TGCAGTGCTAGGTTACTAGCGGGGACCAATGAGCAGTTCTTC.

This clonotype was observed at least ten times. The CDR3 DNA sequence: TGTGCCAGCAGCTTAGGGGCTAGCGGGAGCACAGATACGCAGTATTTT. This codes for CASSLGASGSTDTQYF. This chain links TRBV7-2 with TRBJ2-3; 8 bases map to TRBD2. CDR3 length: 16 residues. V was pared by 1 base and J by 0 bases, with 3 bases of the junction left unmatched. Per the germline V gene, CDR1 is SGHTA and CDR2 is FQGNSA.

This clonotype was counted at least ten times. The V call is TRBV15, the J call TRBJ2-5; 14 bases map to TRBD2. The germline gives CDR1 LNHNV, CDR2 YYDKDF (reference sequence). The V segment lost 4 bases and the J segment 4 bases; nucleotides outside the gene matches: 14. The CDR3 totals 19 residues. The CDR3 loop reads CATSTEGGLAGVGRETQYF. For the CDR3, the DNA is TGTGCCACCAGCACCGAGGGGGGACTAGCGGGAGTAGGGCGAGAGACCCAGTACTTC.

The chain is built from TRBV7-9 and TRBJ2-1; 10 positions match TRBD1. CDR3 length equals 15 residues. The germline V gene encodes CDR1 SEHNR and CDR2 FQNEAQ (reference sequence). V trimming: 5 bases; J trimming: 7 bases; junction bases outside the gene matches: 8. CDR3 nucleotides: TGTGCCAGCAGCGTTAGACAGGGGGCAATGAATGAGCAGTTCTTC. Encoded protein: CASSVRQGAMNEQFF. Full variable domain (rest looked up from reference TRBV7-9 and TRBJ2-1): DTGVSQNPRHKITKRGQNVTFRCDPISEHNRLYWYRQTLGQGPEFLTYFQNEAQLEKSRLLSDRFSAERPKGSFSTLEIQRTEQGDSAMYLCASSVRQGAMNEQFFGPGTRLTVL.

This clonotype was recorded many times. The chain couples TRBV7-6 to TRBJ2-7, with 8 bases identical to TRBD2. The germline V gene encodes CDR1 SGHVS and CDR2 FNYEAQ. Trimming removed 1 base from V and 1 base from J; junction bases left unmatched: 9. This CDR3 spans 17 amino acids. The CDR3 DNA follows: TGTGCCAGCAGCTTAGAACCGGGGCTAGCGGGTTCCTACGAGCAGTACTTC. Translation gives CASSLEPGLAGSYEQYF.